The rows below give T cell receptor beta chains drawn from one sample of a study of regulatory T cells in long-lasting Graves disease. Via MiXCR, TCRdb re-called the multiplex PCR reads, giving one row per CDR3 protein. Of about 400,000 distinct CDR3 sequences listed, roughly 17% are singletons. These data also featured in a second study, about T cells in Graves' hyperthyroidism and ophthalmopathy.

This sample comprised peripheral blood mononuclear cells (PBMCs), obtained at new diagnosis, from a patient treated with antithyroid drugs. Every receptor here comes from a woman aged 18-29 years with Graves disease. Both conserved end residues are part of each CDR3. The D gene is left open where the match is weak. Only part of the rows carry a size: once, few, many, or a class if the clone is expanded.

TGTGCCAGTAGTATAGACCCGGGGGGACAGTCCCTCTCTGGGGCCAACGTCCTGACTTTC	CASSIDPGGQSLSGANVLTF	NA	TRBJ2-6	NA	TRBV19
TGTGCCAGCAGTTTTGCAGGGCCGAATACGCAGTATTTT	CASSFAGPNTQYF	many	TRBJ2-3	NA	TRBV12-3/TRBV12-4
TGCGCCAGCAGCCTAGACAGGGCCGCAGATACGCAGTATTTT	CASSLDRAADTQYF	many	TRBJ2-3	TRBD1	TRBV5-1
TGCGCCAGCAGCCCGGACAGGGGTTTGAATGGCTACACCTTC	CASSPDRGLNGYTF	many	TRBJ1-2	TRBD1	TRBV5-1
TGTGCCAGCAGTCAAAAGGGCTATGAAAAACTGTTTTTT	CASSQKGYEKLFF	NA	TRBJ1-4	NA	TRBV13
TGCAGTGCTAGTGGCTTGCGGGAGACGGGGAATGAGCAGTTCTTC	CSASGLRETGNEQFF	many	TRBJ2-1	TRBD2	TRBV20-1
TGTGCCGGAAACCCGGACAGGAGCTCCTACAATGAGCAGTTCTTC	CAGNPDRSSYNEQFF	many	TRBJ2-1	TRBD1	TRBV30
TGTGCCATCAGGAGGAGCGGGAGTTACGAGCAGTACTTC	CAIRRSGSYEQYF	many	TRBJ2-7	TRBD2	TRBV10-3
TGTGCCAGCAGCTTTGGGCGTAGTGGCAATCAGCCCCAGCATTTT	CASSFGRSGNQPQHF	NA	TRBJ1-5	NA	TRBV5-5
TGTGCCAGCCAACTTCCTGGGACTAGCGGGGGGCCCATCATCTACGAGCAGTACTTC	CASQLPGTSGGPIIYEQYF	many	TRBJ2-7	TRBD2	TRBV28
TGCGCCAGCAGCCGGGGCGTTGTGGGTGATACTGAAGCTTTCTTT	CASSRGVVGDTEAFF	many	TRBJ1-1	NA	TRBV5-1
TGCGCCAGCAGTGACGAGACCAGCTCCTACAATGAGCAGTTCTTC	CASSDETSSYNEQFF	NA	TRBJ2-1	NA	TRBV10-1
TGTGCCAGTAGTGCAGCGCCCTCCTACGAGCAGTACTTC	CASSAAPSYEQYF	many	TRBJ2-7	NA	TRBV19
TGTGCCAGCAGTTATGCTAGCGGGATCCATGGCGAGCAGTACTTC	CASSYASGIHGEQYF	many	TRBJ2-7	TRBD2	TRBV6-2/TRBV6-3
TGTGCCAGCAGTGAAGCGCGCGGGCAGACCTACGAGCAGTACTTC	CASSEARGQTYEQYF	many	TRBJ2-7	NA	TRBV2
TGTGCCAGCAGTGTAGACGGACTAGCGGGGGGTTCCCGTGGGACCCAGTACTTC	CASSVDGLAGGSRGTQYF	many	TRBJ2-5	TRBD2	TRBV28
TGTGCCAGCAGCTTAGTTTCTTCGGATGAGCAGTTCTTC	CASSLVSSDEQFF	many	TRBJ2-1	NA	TRBV11-2
TGTGCCAGCAGCAATCCAGGAACTCCGAACACCGGGGAGCTGTTTTTT	CASSNPGTPNTGELFF	NA	TRBJ2-2	NA	TRBV7-9
TGTGCCAGCAGTCGAGGGCAGCAGTACTTC	CASSRGQQYF	NA	TRBJ2-7	NA	TRBV6-2/TRBV6-3
TGTGCCAGCAGTTCGGGAGCTTTAACGGGCAGCAATCAGCCCCAGCATTTT	CASSSGALTGSNQPQHF	many	TRBJ1-5	NA	TRBV28
TGTGCCAGCAGCTCCGGCAGGGCCAACGTCCTGACTTTC	CASSSGRANVLTF	NA	TRBJ2-6	NA	TRBV11-3
TGCAGCGTCTCCGGGACCAGCCAAACAGATACGCAGTATTTT	CSVSGTSQTDTQYF	many	TRBJ2-3	NA	TRBV29-1
TGCAGTGCTAGCCTGCCGAACACTGAAGCTTTCTTT	CSASLPNTEAFF	many	TRBJ1-1	NA	TRBV20-1
TGTGCCAGCAGTGAACAGGGCTCCGGGGCCAACGTCCTGACTTTC	CASSEQGSGANVLTF	many	TRBJ2-6	NA	TRBV6-1
TGTGCCAGTAGTATAGGTCGGGCCCACAATGAGCAGTTCTTC	CASSIGRAHNEQFF	NA	TRBJ2-1	NA	TRBV19
TGTGCCAGCAGCCCCGGGACTAGAAGCACAGATACGCAGTATTTT	CASSPGTRSTDTQYF	many	TRBJ2-3	TRBD2	TRBV2
TGTGCCAGCAGTCCGACCCCTCAGGGGAATGAGCAGTTCTTC	CASSPTPQGNEQFF	many	TRBJ2-1	NA	TRBV27
TGTGCCAGTAGTCGAACTTCGGGACTAGCGGCCTACAATGAGCAGTTCTTC	CASSRTSGLAAYNEQFF	few	TRBJ2-1	TRBD2	TRBV19
TGCGCCAGCACCTCCCAGACAGGGACCACTGAAGCTTTCTTT	CASTSQTGTTEAFF	few	TRBJ1-1	TRBD1	TRBV5-1
TGCAGTGCTAGAGATTCGGGGGGGCCCTCGTTTGAGCAGTACTTC	CSARDSGGPSFEQYF	few	TRBJ2-7	TRBD2	TRBV20-1
TGTGCCAGCACTACCCAAATTAGCAAAAGCAATCAGCCCCAGCATTTT	CASTTQISKSNQPQHF	many	TRBJ1-5	NA	TRBV28
TGCGCCAGTATGGAAGGAGGCCATGAGCAGTTCTTC	CASMEGGHEQFF	many	TRBJ2-1	NA	TRBV5-1
TGTGCCACCAGTGATTCGCGGGGAGAAAAACTGTTTTTT	CATSDSRGEKLFF	few	TRBJ1-4	NA	TRBV24-1
TGTGCCTGGAGTCCAGGGGTAGGGGAGACCCAGTACTTC	CAWSPGVGETQYF	NA	TRBJ2-5	NA	TRBV30
TGTGCCAGCAGGCGGGGGCCTCAAGAGACCCAGTACTTC	CASRRGPQETQYF	many	TRBJ2-5	NA	TRBV28
TGTGCCAGTCGGCGGTTTGCTTTTAACACTGAAGCTTTCTTT	CASRRFAFNTEAFF	many	TRBJ1-1	NA	TRBV2
TGTGCCACCGGCAAAGGACAGGGGGCTGGAAACACCATATATTTT	CATGKGQGAGNTIYF	NA	TRBJ1-3	TRBD1	TRBV15
TGCGCCAGCACCCACGGGACAGGGAGAGATGAGCAGTTCTTC	CASTHGTGRDEQFF	many	TRBJ2-1	TRBD1	TRBV5-1
TGCAGTGCTAGTCCCAGGGCCGACGAGCAGTACTTC	CSASPRADEQYF	many	TRBJ2-7	NA	TRBV20-1
TGTGCCAGCAGCTCCTTCGCTAGCACAGATACGCAGTATTTT	CASSSFASTDTQYF	many	TRBJ2-3	NA	TRBV2
TGTGCCAGCAGCCAAGGACGACAGGTTGGCCAAGAGACCCAGTACTTC	CASSQGRQVGQETQYF	many	TRBJ2-5	NA	TRBV3-1
TGTGCCAGCAGCGTAGGTTCTCGTGCCTTCTACAATGAGCAGTTCTTC	CASSVGSRAFYNEQFF	few	TRBJ2-1	NA	TRBV9
TGTGCCTGGAACCCGACAGGGGACATTGAAAAACTGTTTTTT	CAWNPTGDIEKLFF	many	TRBJ1-4	TRBD1	TRBV30
TGTGCCAGCAGCCAAGTTGTGTCGGTGATAGGGTACAATGAGCAGTTCTTC	CASSQVVSVIGYNEQFF	many	TRBJ2-1	NA	TRBV3-1
TGTGCCAGCAGCTTGGAGCGTCAGGGGGGCACCGGGGAGCTGTTTTTT	CASSLERQGGTGELFF	few	TRBJ2-2	NA	TRBV5-6
TGTGCCAGCAGTGATTCGTGGGAGGTAAACGAAGAGACCCAGTACTTC	CASSDSWEVNEETQYF	NA	TRBJ2-5	NA	TRBV2
TGTGCCAGCAGCCTGGACAGGTCTAATGAAAAACTGTTTTTT	CASSLDRSNEKLFF	many	TRBJ1-4	TRBD1	TRBV2
TGCGCCAGCAGCTCGACAAGCGGCAATGAGCAGTTCTTC	CASSSTSGNEQFF	many	TRBJ2-1	NA	TRBV5-1
TGTGCCAGCAGTGGCCGGACAGGCCTTCTGTCCACAGATACGCAGTATTTT	CASSGRTGLLSTDTQYF	few	TRBJ2-3	TRBD1	TRBV6-1
TGTGCCAGCAACCTAGGGGGGACCGGGGAGCTGTTTTTT	CASNLGGTGELFF	NA	TRBJ2-2	NA	TRBV27
TGTGCCAGCAGTTACTCGGGGGGGAGATATGGCTACACCTTC	CASSYSGGRYGYTF	many	TRBJ1-2	NA	TRBV6-2/TRBV6-3
TGTGCCAGTAGTATACCCCCCCGTAGCGAAAACACCGGGGAGCTGTTTTTT	CASSIPPRSENTGELFF	many	TRBJ2-2	NA	TRBV19
TGTGCCTACCGGGACAGAGTCTACGAGCAGTACTTC	CAYRDRVYEQYF	many	TRBJ2-7	TRBD1	TRBV30
TGCGCCACCTCCAGACGCGGGGGCTCCACAGATACGCAGTATTTT	CATSRRGGSTDTQYF	many	TRBJ2-3	NA	TRBV5-1
TGCGCCAGCAGCTGGGGTCAAGGGGAGACCTACGAGCAGTACTTC	CASSWGQGETYEQYF	many	TRBJ2-7	NA	TRBV5-1